This is a list of T cell receptor beta chains from one sample in a study of blood T cells in healthy people across ages. In TCRdb, the 5' RACE reads were re-called with MiXCR into one record per CDR3 protein. The sample consists of roughly 1.9 million distinct CDR3 sequences, roughly two fifths of them appearing once. Source material: blood. The receptor set was obtained from a human donor in good health. Each CDR3 is given with its conserved first and last residue. D genes are given only for firm matches. Clone size is not always given. Where it is, it says once, few, many or a class for expanded clones.

j_call v_call cdr3_length d_call clone_size cdr3_aa cdr3_nt
TRBJ1-1 TRBV6-5 15 . . CASSSYREGNTEAFF TGTGCCAGCAGTTCCTACAGGGAGGGAAACACTGAAGCTTTCTTT
TRBJ2-3 TRBV7-2 16 . . CASSLVRGAETDTQYF TGTGCCAGCAGCTTAGTCCGGGGGGCCGAAACAGATACGCAGTATTTT
TRBJ1-4 TRBV5-5 14 . . CASSLSAGSVKLFF TGTGCCAGCAGCTTAAGTGCAGGGAGTGTAAAACTGTTTTTT
TRBJ2-7 TRBV12-3/TRBV12-4 13 . . CASSSDIPYEQYF TGTGCCAGCAGTTCGGACATACCCTACGAGCAGTACTTC
TRBJ2-5 TRBV27 19 TRBD2 . CASSSPSTGGPNSRKTQYF TGTGCCAGCAGTTCCCCCAGTACGGGGGGTCCAAACTCAAGAAAGACCCAGTACTTC
TRBJ2-1 TRBV6-6 16 . . CASSPLKGGLDNEQFF TGTGCCAGCAGCCCCCTAAAAGGGGGGCTCGACAATGAGCAGTTCTTC
TRBJ2-3 TRBV12-3/TRBV12-4 16 . few CASSTRQGAGTDTQYF TGTGCCAGCAGTACCCGACAGGGCGCGGGGACAGATACGCAGTATTTT
TRBJ2-3 TRBV11-2 15 . few CASSLDGSRTDTQYF TGTGCCAGCAGCTTAGACGGCAGTCGCACAGATACGCAGTATTTT
TRBJ1-2 TRBV6-5 15 TRBD1 . CASSVAGGGGYGYTF TGTGCCAGCAGTGTAGCAGGGGGCGGGGGCTATGGCTACACCTTC
TRBJ2-4 TRBV6-5 14 TRBD1 . CASSRDSRVAGQYF TGTGCCAGCAGTCGGGACAGTAGAGTCGCTGGGCAGTACTTC
TRBJ2-7 TRBV20-1 12 . . CSARADAYEQYF TGCAGTGCTAGGGCGGACGCCTACGAGCAGTACTTC
TRBJ2-4 TRBV7-9 14 . once CASSLAVTNNEQYF TGTGCCAGCAGCTTAGCGGTCACTAACAATGAGCAGTACTTC
TRBJ2-5 TRBV6-1 14 TRBD2 . CASTIGTSGETQYF TGTGCCAGCACCATTGGGACTAGCGGGGAGACCCAGTACTTC
TRBJ1-2 TRBV4-2 16 TRBD1 . CASSQEERDRVYGYTF TGTGCCAGCAGCCAAGAGGAACGGGACAGGGTCTATGGCTACACCTTC
TRBJ2-1 TRBV4-3 16 . . CASSPWSKGGGDEQFF TGCGCCAGCAGCCCCTGGTCTAAGGGGGGAGGGGATGAGCAGTTCTTC
TRBJ2-7 TRBV5-1 16 TRBD2 . CASSPRTSVGWYEQYF TGCGCCAGCAGTCCGAGGACTAGCGTGGGGTGGTACGAGCAGTACTTC
TRBJ1-5 TRBV6-2/TRBV6-3 14 . . CASRRTRGNQPQHF TGTGCCAGCAGAAGGACAAGAGGCAATCAGCCCCAGCATTTT
TRBJ2-7 TRBV7-2 12 . . CASSWYSYEQYF TGTGCCAGCAGCTGGTACTCCTACGAGCAGTACTTC
TRBJ1-5 TRBV12-3/TRBV12-4 15 . . CASSLMGGASQPQHF TGTGCCAGCAGCCTAATGGGGGGGGCAAGCCAGCCCCAGCATTTT
TRBJ2-2 TRBV4-1 19 TRBD2 . CASSQELASGGPNTGELFF TGCGCCAGCAGCCAAGAGTTAGCTAGCGGGGGCCCAAACACCGGGGAGCTGTTTTTT
TRBJ2-3 TRBV5-1 17 . few CASSPSDGPGGTDTQYF TGCGCCAGCAGCCCTAGCGACGGCCCCGGCGGAACAGATACGCAGTATTTT
TRBJ2-7 TRBV7-6 15 . . CASSPLRGRAYEQYF TGTGCCAGCAGCCCCCTCCGGGGCAGGGCCTACGAGCAGTACTTC
TRBJ2-3 TRBV5-1 14 . . CASSTDPGTDTQYF TGCGCCAGCAGCACGGACCCCGGCACAGATACGCAGTATTTT
TRBJ2-1 TRBV6-2/TRBV6-3 18 . . CASSYILGQGVSYNEQFF TGTGCCAGCAGTTATATCCTAGGGCAGGGTGTCTCCTACAATGAGCAGTTCTTC
TRBJ2-1 TRBV28 16 TRBD2 . CASSLSGLAGEREQFF TGTGCCAGCAGCCTCTCCGGACTAGCGGGAGAACGTGAGCAGTTCTTC
TRBJ2-5 TRBV2 13 . . CASSEEGWETQYF TGTGCCAGCAGTGAAGAGGGTTGGGAGACCCAGTACTTC
TRBJ2-3 TRBV12-3/TRBV12-4 15 . few CASSPGGLNTDTQYF TGTGCCAGCAGTCCCGGGGGCCTAAACACAGATACGCAGTATTTT
TRBJ2-1 TRBV4-1 16 . few CASSQEVQGGFNEQFF TGCGCCAGCAGCCAAGAAGTCCAGGGGGGGTTCAATGAGCAGTTCTTC
TRBJ2-5 TRBV6-2/TRBV6-3 15 . once CASSYLQGIQETQYF TGTGCCAGCAGTTACCTTCAGGGGATCCAAGAGACCCAGTACTTC
TRBJ2-3 TRBV7-9 18 TRBD1 few CASSPEWHFKGASDTQYF TGTGCCAGCAGCCCGGAGTGGCATTTTAAGGGGGCATCGGATACGCAGTATTTT
TRBJ2-7 TRBV27 13 . few CASSPAVSYEQYF TGTGCCAGCAGTCCCGCTGTCTCCTACGAGCAGTACTTC
TRBJ1-1 TRBV29-1 13 . few CSVARTANTEAFF TGCAGCGTTGCTCGGACGGCGAACACTGAAGCTTTCTTT
TRBJ1-2 TRBV10-3 11 . . CVISQEGGYTF TGTGTCATCAGCCAGGAAGGTGGCTACACCTTC
TRBJ2-6 TRBV12-3/TRBV12-4 12 . . CASSLVHGVLTF TGTGCCAGCAGTTTAGTCCATGGGGTCCTGACTTTC
TRBJ2-7 TRBV6-2/TRBV6-3 16 . . CASALRGTGKIYEQYF TGTGCCAGCGCCTTGCGGGGTACAGGGAAGATCTACGAGCAGTACTTC
TRBJ2-7 TRBV7-8 12 . . CASSLDKFEQYF TGTGCCAGCAGCCTAGACAAGTTCGAGCAGTACTTC
TRBJ2-7 TRBV7-9 16 . many CASSSGFHDKSYEQYF TGTGCCAGCAGCTCGGGTTTCCATGACAAGTCCTACGAGCAGTACTTC
TRBJ2-6 TRBV28 16 . . CASSRLRGGWANVLTF TGTGCCAGCAGCCGGCTGAGGGGCGGTTGGGCCAACGTCCTGACTTTC
TRBJ2-5 TRBV29-1 13 TRBD1 many CSVERDRGETQYF TGCAGCGTTGAAAGGGACAGGGGAGAGACCCAGTACTTC
TRBJ2-5 TRBV5-1 15 . . CASSLLGTSDETQYF TGCGCCAGCAGCTTGCTGGGGACTTCAGATGAGACCCAGTACTTC
TRBJ2-1 TRBV3-1 19 . few CASSQVTGGSSSSYNEQFF TGTGCCAGCAGCCAAGTCACTGGGGGTAGCTCGAGCTCCTACAATGAGCAGTTCTTC
TRBJ2-1 TRBV14 16 . . CASSQDGRTGRNEQFF TGTGCCAGCAGCCAAGATGGGCGGACGGGGCGGAATGAGCAGTTCTTC
TRBJ2-1 TRBV11-3 14 . few CASSFRGRSNEQFF TGTGCCAGCAGCTTCCGGGGGCGATCGAATGAGCAGTTCTTC
TRBJ1-2 TRBV11-2 14 TRBD1 . CASSPDRGRRGYTF TGTGCCAGCAGCCCCGACAGGGGGCGGCGAGGCTACACCTTC
TRBJ2-3 TRBV29-1 13 . . CSVGTVTADTQYF TGCAGCGTGGGAACGGTGACTGCAGATACGCAGTATTTT
TRBJ2-3 TRBV6-6 17 TRBD2 few CASSYPTSGESTDTQYF TGTGCCAGCAGTTACCCGACTAGCGGGGAGAGCACAGATACGCAGTATTTT
TRBJ1-4 TRBV7-2 14 . . CASSSDGRSGKLFF TGTGCCAGCAGCTCCGATGGAAGAAGTGGAAAACTGTTTTTT
TRBJ1-2 TRBV28 13 TRBD1 . CASSHETGYGYTF TGTGCCAGCAGTCATGAGACAGGGTATGGCTACACCTTC
TRBJ1-1 TRBV28 12 . . CAILGTPPEAFF TGTGCCATCCTCGGGACACCTCCTGAAGCTTTCTTT
TRBJ1-5 TRBV24-1 13 . few CATSEDSNQPQHF TGTGCCACCAGTGAAGATAGCAATCAGCCCCAGCATTTT
TRBJ2-5 TRBV6-6 15 . . CASSPTLGGQETQYF TGTGCCAGCAGTCCCACGTTAGGGGGGCAAGAGACCCAGTACTTC